This T cell receptor (beta chain) was found in a study of blood T cell repertoires in COVID-19. This clone was counted once. The germline V and J ends were trimmed by 4 bases and 6 bases, with 10 bases remaining between them. Germline V gives CDR1 LNHDA, CDR2 SQIVND (reference sequence). This CDR3 spans 13 amino acids. Generated by immunoSEQ multiplex PCR, the TCRdb table keeps only in-frame clones and is missing some. The sample holds about 270,000 clones, approximately 89% seen once. The rearrangement joins TRBV19 to TRBJ2-1, with unresolved D. The sequenced material came from PBMCs or T cells enriched from blood (not recorded which). This TCR came from a man aged 40-49 years who had been exposed to COVID-19. CDR3 nucleotides: TGTGCCAGTAGTACCGGTCTCGTCAATGAGCAGTTCTTC. This translates into CASSTGLVNEQFF.